A selection of T cell receptor beta chains follows, all from one sample in a study of response to subunit inactivated influenza vaccine. TCRdb redid the calling of the RT-PCR reads with MiXCR, one entry per CDR3 protein. The sample consists of about 190,000 distinct CDR3 sequences, around 15% of them appearing once. Specimen: CD8+ T cells sorted from PBMCs, collected less than 6 days after vaccination. All receptors derive from a man aged 45-60 years who received an inactivated influenza vaccine. CDR3s include the opening cysteine and the closing phenylalanine or tryptophan. The order of the fields is D gene, V gene, J gene, clone size, CDR3 DNA, CDR3 protein. The D gene is left open where the match is weak. The size entry is marked missing in some rows and otherwise reads once, few, many or a size class.

d_gene: .
v_gene: TRBV5-6
j_gene: TRBJ2-5
abundance: few
CDR3nt: TGTGCCAGCAGCTTGGCCTCGGGTGAAGAGACCCAGTACTTC
CDR3aa: CASSLASGEETQYF

d_gene: .
v_gene: TRBV28
j_gene: TRBJ2-2
abundance: .
CDR3nt: TGTGCCAGCAGTTTATTGGGGAAGTCAACCGGGGAGCTGTTTTTT
CDR3aa: CASSLLGKSTGELFF

d_gene: TRBD2
v_gene: TRBV20-1
j_gene: TRBJ2-3
abundance: .
CDR3nt: TGCAGTGCCCCGATCAGGGGAATGGCGGGGGGGCGGACAGATACGCAGTATTTT
CDR3aa: CSAPIRGMAGGRTDTQYF

d_gene: .
v_gene: TRBV27
j_gene: TRBJ1-1
abundance: many
CDR3nt: TGTGCCAGCAGTTTAAGTAGAGGGACTGAAGCTTTCTTT
CDR3aa: CASSLSRGTEAFF

d_gene: .
v_gene: TRBV29-1
j_gene: TRBJ2-7
abundance: .
CDR3nt: TGCAGCGTTCTTCAGGGAGCCTACGAGCAGTACTTC
CDR3aa: CSVLQGAYEQYF

d_gene: .
v_gene: TRBV4-2
j_gene: TRBJ1-4
abundance: few
CDR3nt: TGTGCCAGCAGCCAAGTCTTCCTGGAGTCAGGGAATGAAAAACTGTTTTTT
CDR3aa: CASSQVFLESGNEKLFF

d_gene: TRBD2
v_gene: TRBV6-1
j_gene: TRBJ2-1
abundance: few
CDR3nt: TGTGCCAGCAGTGGCGGGAGCGGCAATGAGCAGTTCTTC
CDR3aa: CASSGGSGNEQFF

d_gene: .
v_gene: TRBV6-5
j_gene: TRBJ2-5
abundance: .
CDR3nt: TGTGCCAGCGGGGGGTCGGGGGAGACCCAGTACTTC
CDR3aa: CASGGSGETQYF

d_gene: .
v_gene: TRBV12-3/TRBV12-4
j_gene: TRBJ2-5
abundance: few
CDR3nt: TGTGCCAGCAGTTTAGGGCTGAGCCAAGAGACCCAGTACTTC
CDR3aa: CASSLGLSQETQYF

d_gene: .
v_gene: TRBV4-3
j_gene: TRBJ2-6
abundance: few
CDR3nt: TGCGCCAGCAGCCAAGACTTTACCTCTGGGGCCAACGTCCTGACTTTC
CDR3aa: CASSQDFTSGANVLTF

d_gene: TRBD2
v_gene: TRBV4-1
j_gene: TRBJ2-7
abundance: .
CDR3nt: TGCGCCAGCAGCCAAGAGCCCCCGGGGGGAGCGGGAGGATACGAGCAGTACTTC
CDR3aa: CASSQEPPGGAGGYEQYF

d_gene: TRBD1
v_gene: TRBV6-2/TRBV6-3
j_gene: TRBJ2-1
abundance: .
CDR3nt: TGTGCCAGCAGTTACTCCCGGACAGGGCCTTACAATGAGCAGTTCTTC
CDR3aa: CASSYSRTGPYNEQFF

d_gene: TRBD1
v_gene: TRBV15
j_gene: TRBJ2-5
abundance: few
CDR3nt: TGTGCCACCAGCAGAGCCGGACAGGGTGGTGGGGAGACCCAGTACTTC
CDR3aa: CATSRAGQGGGETQYF

d_gene: TRBD2
v_gene: TRBV20-1
j_gene: TRBJ2-5
abundance: .
CDR3nt: TGCAGTGCAAAGACTAGCGGGGGGACGACCCAGTACTTC
CDR3aa: CSAKTSGGTTQYF

d_gene: .
v_gene: TRBV7-9
j_gene: TRBJ2-2
abundance: .
CDR3nt: TGTGCCAGCAGCCCGGGGTCTCCCACCGGGGAGCTGTTTTTT
CDR3aa: CASSPGSPTGELFF

d_gene: .
v_gene: TRBV5-1
j_gene: TRBJ2-4
abundance: .
CDR3nt: TGCGCCAGCAGTGGAAGTGGCGAGACAGTCCAAAACATTCAGTACTTC
CDR3aa: CASSGSGETVQNIQYF

d_gene: TRBD1
v_gene: TRBV28
j_gene: TRBJ2-5
abundance: .
CDR3nt: TGTGCCAGCAGTTCCTACCCGGGACAGATCCAAGAGACCCAGTACTTC
CDR3aa: CASSSYPGQIQETQYF

d_gene: TRBD2
v_gene: TRBV4-3
j_gene: TRBJ2-1
abundance: few
CDR3nt: TGCGCCAGCAGCCAAGATATCGGGCGGGAGGGCCAAGGTGAGCAGTTCTTC
CDR3aa: CASSQDIGREGQGEQFF

d_gene: .
v_gene: TRBV7-9
j_gene: TRBJ2-1
abundance: many
CDR3nt: TGTGCCAGCAGCTTAGCAGTTTGGGGGGCCGGGGGCAATGAGCAGTTCTTC
CDR3aa: CASSLAVWGAGGNEQFF

d_gene: .
v_gene: TRBV6-5
j_gene: TRBJ2-2
abundance: .
CDR3nt: TGTGCCAGCAGTTACTTTAGGGGGAGGGGGACCGGGGAGCTGTTTTTT
CDR3aa: CASSYFRGRGTGELFF

d_gene: .
v_gene: TRBV6-5
j_gene: TRBJ2-7
abundance: .
CDR3nt: TGTGCCAGCAGTTATTTCGCGGGGTTCTACGAGCAGTACTTC
CDR3aa: CASSYFAGFYEQYF

d_gene: .
v_gene: TRBV9
j_gene: TRBJ2-7
abundance: few
CDR3nt: TGTGCCAGCAGTCCCGGACCACCGACGGGCGAGCAGTACTTC
CDR3aa: CASSPGPPTGEQYF

d_gene: .
v_gene: TRBV13
j_gene: TRBJ1-2
abundance: .
CDR3nt: TGTGCCAGCAGCCCCTTCGCCACAGGGCTTAACTATGGCTACACCTTC
CDR3aa: CASSPFATGLNYGYTF

d_gene: .
v_gene: TRBV11-2
j_gene: TRBJ2-1
abundance: .
CDR3nt: TGTGCCAGCAGCTTACGAGGGGGGGCGTACAATGAGCAGTTCTTC
CDR3aa: CASSLRGGAYNEQFF

d_gene: .
v_gene: TRBV10-3
j_gene: TRBJ2-3
abundance: .
CDR3nt: TGTGCCATCAGTGACCGGCGCGGCACAGATACGCAGTATTTT
CDR3aa: CAISDRRGTDTQYF

d_gene: .
v_gene: TRBV4-3
j_gene: TRBJ2-7
abundance: .
CDR3nt: TGCGCCAGCAGCCAGTCCTGGACTGCCTCCTACGAGCAGTACTTC
CDR3aa: CASSQSWTASYEQYF

d_gene: .
v_gene: TRBV7-9
j_gene: TRBJ1-1
abundance: many
CDR3nt: TGTGCCAGCAGCGGACAGTTTCTGAACACTGAAGCTTTCTTT
CDR3aa: CASSGQFLNTEAFF

d_gene: .
v_gene: TRBV7-9
j_gene: TRBJ2-1
abundance: few
CDR3nt: TGTGCCAGCAGCTTAGATGACTGGGGGTCCTACAATGAGCAGTTCTTC
CDR3aa: CASSLDDWGSYNEQFF